The 25 T cell receptor beta chains given below trace back to one sample, sequenced in a study of cytomegalovirus exposure and HLA in healthy donors. Primers included in the PCR were 60 Vbeta and 13 Jbeta primers. Method: immunoSEQ multiplex PCR; TCRdb's copy keeps in-frame clones and lacks some. The sample carries approximately 76,000 clones, over 60% recorded once. The material sequenced was PBMCs. Receptors originate from a middle-aged woman in good health and CMV-seropositive.

The CDR3 loop reads CASSAGREDYGYTF. CDR3 nucleotide sequence: TGTGCCAGCAGCGCGGGGCGGGAAGACTATGGCTACACCTTC. This rearrangement joins TRBV11-2 to TRBJ1-2; TRBD1 is a possible D gene (5 bases). Trimming took off 5 bases at V and 3 bases at J, with 13 bases between the two ends. Germline V CDR1 and CDR2: SGHAT, FQNNGV. The CDR3 has 14 amino acids.

The chain links TRBV5-4 to TRBJ2-7, with 11 nucleotides matching TRBD2. The junction had 9 bases not matched to a gene; V was cut back by 0 bases and J by 1 base. Looked up from germline, CDR1 is SGHNT and CDR2 is YYREEE (reference sequence). The CDR3 extends over 18 amino acids. CDR3 sequence: CASSLAAFGTSGSYEQYF. CDR3 in DNA: TGTGCCAGCAGCTTGGCCGCTTTTGGGACTAGCGGATCCTACGAGCAGTACTTC.

The chain recombines TRBV11-2 with TRBJ1-1, with 11 bases that match TRBD1. Germline CDR1 is SGHAT and CDR2 is FQNNGV. J lost 2 bases, V lost 3 bases, and 5 bases had no gene match. This CDR3 region has 16 residues. The chain's CDR3 is CASSLFGTGGNTEAFF. CDR3 bases: TGTGCCAGCAGCTTGTTCGGGACAGGGGGTAACACTGAAGCTTTCTTT.

This chain uses TRBV14 with TRBJ1-2; tentative D call: TRBD1 (5 bases). Germline values: CDR1 SGHDN, CDR2 FVKESK. Trimming took 4 bases from V and 4 from J, leaving 13 bases between them. The CDR3 is made up of 14 amino acids. CDR3: CASSLEQVAYGYTF. CDR3 bases: TGTGCCAGCAGCCTGGAACAGGTCGCCTATGGCTACACCTTC.

Of note for this clone: The sample contains more than one DNA sequence encoding this CDR3. The chain couples TRBV27 to TRBJ2-1; D gene unclear. V lost 5 bases and J 2 bases, leaving 7 bases between the germline ends. CDR3 size: 13 residues. Germline values: CDR1 MNHEY, CDR2 SMNVEV (reference sequence). The CDR3 coding sequence is TGTGCCAGCAGTCCGGGTACCTACAATGAGCAGTTCTTC. It specifies CASSPGTYNEQFF.

The chain is built from TRBV7-9 and TRBJ1-2; 7 bases map to TRBD1. V lost 5 bases and J lost 8; bases outside the gene matches: 11. From germline, CDR1 is SEHNR and CDR2 FQNEAQ (reference sequence). There are 14 residues in the CDR3. Written as DNA, the CDR3 is TGTGCCAGCAGCCAGGGGGACCTTGAATTAGGCTACACCTTC. Its translation is CASSQGDLELGYTF.

This chain joins TRBV18 and TRBJ1-3, with D unclear. CDR3 length equals 14 residues. With 5 bases removed from V and 4 bases from J, the gap between germline ends came to 12 bases. Germline V gene sequence: CDR1 KGHSH, CDR2 LQKENI. In DNA form, the CDR3 reads TGTGCCAGCTCAATGAACCGGGAGGGAAACACCATATATTTT. Residues: CASSMNREGNTIYF.

This clone was counted a few times. V and J are TRBV5-4 and TRBJ2-1; weak D call: TRBD1 (6 bases). Germline CDR1 SGHNT, CDR2 YYREEE (reference sequence). This CDR3 contains 13 residues. Trimming took off 10 bases at V and 4 bases at J, with 15 bases between the two ends. CDR3 protein: CAFQSGQYNEQFF. As DNA, the CDR3 is TGTGCCTTCCAAAGCGGACAGTACAATGAGCAGTTCTTC.

There are a few counts of this clone. V is TRBV7-2 and J is TRBJ1-5; 11 nucleotides align to TRBD1. CDR1 and CDR2 (germline): SGHTA, FQGNSA. The CDR3 is made up of 15 amino acids. V trimming: 7 bases; J trimming: 4 bases; junction bases outside the gene matches: 6. Written as DNA, the CDR3 is TGTGCCAGCACACGGGACAGGGGGGGAAATCAGCCCCAGCATTTT. Protein: CASTRDRGGNQPQHF.

This chain joins TRBV11-2 and TRBJ2-1, with 12 positions matching TRBD2. CDR3 length equals 19 residues. V shed 6 bases, J shed 3 bases, and the junction held 15 bases outside the gene matches. CDR1 is SGHAT, CDR2 FQNNGV, per germline. The CDR3 DNA reads as TGTGCCAGCAGGTCCACGGCTAGCGGGGGGGCCGGGGTCTACAATGAGCAGTTCTTC. Translation gives CASRSTASGGAGVYNEQFF.

V and J are TRBV6-6 and TRBJ2-2; D is possibly TRBD2 (6 bases). Germline V gene sequence: CDR1 MNHNY, CDR2 SVGAGI (reference sequence). V dropped 0 bases and J dropped 6 bases, with 11 bases sitting between them. The CDR3 runs 15 residues. The CDR3 here is CASSYSPGTAGELFF. The CDR3 bases are TGTGCCAGCAGTTACTCGCCCGGGACTGCCGGGGAGCTGTTTTTT.

Notes on this clone: At one boundary the junction diverges from the germline segment, which might be a read error. The chain couples TRBV7-2 to TRBJ2-7; 8 nucleotides align to TRBD2. Germline V gene lookup returns CDR1 SGHTA and CDR2 FQGNSA. The length of the CDR3 is 15 residues. The CDR3 sequence is CASSLGPAGAYEQHF. The CDR3 DNA reads TGTGCCAGCAGCTTAGGGCCAGCGGGAGCCTACGAGCAGCACTTC.

The rearrangement uses TRBV5-1 and TRBJ2-3; D perhaps matches TRBD2 (5 bases). This CDR3 comprises 14 residues. With 1 base removed from V and 6 bases from J, the gap between germline ends came to 12 bases. Germline V gene lookup returns CDR1 SGHRS and CDR2 YFSETQ. The CDR3 protein is CASSLTGRDDTQYF. The CDR3 DNA follows: TGCGCCAGCAGCTTGACGGGCCGGGATGATACGCAGTATTTT.

The V call is TRBV6-4, the J call TRBJ2-1, with TRBD2 matching over 9 bases. The CDR3 loop spans 15 amino acids. Trimming at V came to 3 bases and at J to 2 bases, leaving 2 bases not matched to a gene. Germline V gene lookup returns CDR1 MRHNA and CDR2 SNTAGT. In nucleotides, the CDR3 is TGTGCCAGCAGTGATGCGGGAGGGGCCTACAATGAGCAGTTCTTC. It encodes CASSDAGGAYNEQFF.

Only a few counts were recorded for this clone. This chain connects TRBV6-6 to TRBJ1-3, with no clear D. V gave up 5 bases and J gave up 2 bases, with 7 bases separating them. The germline V gene has CDR1 MNHNY and CDR2 SVGAGI (reference sequence). This CDR3 spans 13 amino acids. The CDR3 region is CASSVEPGNTIYF. In DNA, the CDR3 is TGTGCCAGCAGTGTGGAGCCTGGAAACACCATATATTTT.

The sample holds a few counts of this clone. The rearrangement uses TRBV6-4 and TRBJ2-2, with 7 bases fitting TRBD2. The ends lost 3 bases at V and 3 bases at J; junction bases unmatched: 1. Germline CDR1 MRHNA, CDR2 SNTAGT. There are 14 residues in the CDR3. The CDR3, as DNA: TGTGCCAGCAGTGAACGGGGGGACACCGGGGAGCTGTTTTTT. Protein product: CASSERGDTGELFF.

CDR3: CATRPSAGYAEAFF. CDR3 nucleotide sequence: TGTGCCACCAGACCGTCAGCAGGGTACGCTGAAGCTTTCTTT. The chain combines TRBV15 with TRBJ1-1; weak D call: TRBD1 (5 bases). Germline values: CDR1 LNHNV, CDR2 YYDKDF (reference sequence). Trimming removed 6 bases from V and 6 bases from J, with 17 bases in between. This CDR3 is 14 amino acids long.

The chain carries TRBV7-9 and TRBJ2-4; weak D call: TRBD1 (5 bases). The germline gives CDR1 SEHNR, CDR2 FQNEAQ (reference sequence). V was pared by 3 bases and J by 8 bases, with 11 bases between. There are 13 residues in the CDR3. CDR3 coding DNA: TGTGCCAGCAGCTTCGCCAGGGTGGACATTCAGTACTTC. It codes for CASSFARVDIQYF.

The V call is TRBV30, the J call TRBJ2-7; 10 bases fit TRBD1. Germline V gene lookup returns CDR1 GTSNPN and CDR2 SVGIG (reference sequence). V lost 1 base to trimming and J lost 2 bases; unmatched junction nucleotides: 5. This CDR3 is built from 15 residues. CDR3 sequence: CAWSGRTGGTYEQYF. DNA for the CDR3: TGTGCCTGGAGTGGGAGGACAGGGGGGACCTACGAGCAGTACTTC.

The sample holds a few counts of this clone. The chain has TRBV9 and TRBJ1-2, with TRBD1 as a possible D gene (5 bases). This CDR3 region has 14 residues. Germline CDR1 SGDLS, CDR2 YYNGEE. V was shortened by 1 base and J by 2 bases, with 9 bases between the two germline ends. The CDR3 DNA sequence: TGTGCCAGCAGCGTACCGACAGAAAACTATGGCTACACCTTC. This translates into CASSVPTENYGYTF.

V is TRBV6-5 and J is TRBJ1-2, with D perhaps matching TRBD1 (6 bases). The length of the CDR3 is 13 residues. Germline V gene lookup returns CDR1 MNHEY and CDR2 SVGAGI. Deletions cut 7 bases from V and 4 bases from J, with 13 bases between. The CDR3 DNA reads as TGTGCCAGCAAATGGGGGGGCACCTATGGCTACACCTTC. Translation gives CASKWGGTYGYTF.

The chain uses TRBV6-1 and TRBJ2-7, with 8 bases matching TRBD1. The CDR3 is made up of 15 amino acids. Trimming took 6 bases from V and 2 from J; bases not matched to a gene: 9. Germline assignment: CDR1 MNHNS and CDR2 SASEGT. The CDR3 nucleotides are TGTGCCAGCAGCAGCGGACAGGGCTTAACCTACGAGCAGTACTTC. Translation: CASSSGQGLTYEQYF.

The DNA for the CDR3 is TGTGCCAGCAGTGTTCCGTTTTTAGGGACTAGCGGATACAATGAGCAGTTCTTC. Translating it yields CASSVPFLGTSGYNEQFF. This chain connects TRBV6-1 to TRBJ2-1, with 11 positions matching TRBD2. V was clipped by 4 bases and J by 4 bases; unmatched bases: 12. Looked up from germline, CDR1 is MNHNS and CDR2 is SASEGT. The CDR3 consists of 18 residues.

The rearrangement uses TRBV14 and TRBJ1-2; TRBD1 matches at 7 bases. The CDR3 totals 14 residues. V dropped 4 bases and J dropped 5; count of bases not matched to a gene: 7. Germline V gene lookup returns CDR1 SGHDN and CDR2 FVKESK. The CDR3 nucleotides are TGTGCCAGCAGCCTCATGGGACAGTCGTATGGCTACACCTTC. Amino acid sequence: CASSLMGQSYGYTF.

J is TRBJ2-7 and V is TRBV28; 9 nucleotides agree with TRBD1. This CDR3 contains 15 residues. Germline CDR1 and CDR2: MDHEN and SYDVKM. The ends lost 4 bases at V and 7 bases at J; junction bases unmatched: 11. The CDR3 coding sequence is TGTGCCAGCAGTTATTCTCACAGGGGGCTAGGAGAGCAGTACTTC. Translation: CASSYSHRGLGEQYF.